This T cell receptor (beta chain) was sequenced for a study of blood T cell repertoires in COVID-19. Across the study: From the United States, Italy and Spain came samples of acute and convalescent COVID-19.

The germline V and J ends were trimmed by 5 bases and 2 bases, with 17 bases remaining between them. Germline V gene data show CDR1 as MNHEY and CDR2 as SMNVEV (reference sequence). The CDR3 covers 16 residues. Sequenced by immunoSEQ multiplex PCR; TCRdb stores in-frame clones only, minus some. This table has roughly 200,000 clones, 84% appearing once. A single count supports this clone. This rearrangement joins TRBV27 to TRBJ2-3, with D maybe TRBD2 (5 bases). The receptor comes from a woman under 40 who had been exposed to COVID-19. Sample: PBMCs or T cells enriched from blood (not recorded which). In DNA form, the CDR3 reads TGTGCCAGCAGTCCATTGGGTTGGGAGACCACAGATACGCAGTATTTT. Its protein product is CASSPLGWETTDTQYF.